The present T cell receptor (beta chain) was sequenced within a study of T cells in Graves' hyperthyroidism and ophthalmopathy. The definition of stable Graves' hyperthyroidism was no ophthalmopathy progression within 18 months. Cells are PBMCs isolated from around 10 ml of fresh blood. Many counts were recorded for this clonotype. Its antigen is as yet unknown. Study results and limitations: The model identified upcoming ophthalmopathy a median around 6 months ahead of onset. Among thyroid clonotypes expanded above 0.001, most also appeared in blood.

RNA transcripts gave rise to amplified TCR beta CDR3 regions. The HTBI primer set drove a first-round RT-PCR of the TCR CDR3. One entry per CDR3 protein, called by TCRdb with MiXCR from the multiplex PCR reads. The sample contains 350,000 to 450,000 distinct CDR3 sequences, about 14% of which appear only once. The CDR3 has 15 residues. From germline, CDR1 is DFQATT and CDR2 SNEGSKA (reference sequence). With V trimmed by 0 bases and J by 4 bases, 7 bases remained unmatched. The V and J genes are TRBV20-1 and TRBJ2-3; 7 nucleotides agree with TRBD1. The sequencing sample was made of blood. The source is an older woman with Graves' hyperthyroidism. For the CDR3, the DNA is TGCAGTGCTAGAGAGTTACAGGGGAGCGCAGATACGCAGTATTTT. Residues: CSARELQGSADTQYF.